The subject of this entry is one T cell receptor beta chain. These data come from a study of blood T cell repertoires in COVID-19. Study summary: Acute and convalescent COVID-19 specimens originated in the United States, Italy and Spain.

The method was immunoSEQ multiplex PCR; TCRdb's version includes in-frame clones alone and lacks a portion of them. The data contain roughly 300,000 clones, around four fifths of them singletons. J lost 5 bases, V lost 5 bases, and 5 bases had no gene match. This CDR3 has 15 amino acids. Germline CDR1 SEHNR, CDR2 FQNEAQ (reference sequence). The chain carries TRBV7-9 and TRBJ2-3, with TRBD1 identical over 12 bases. The sequenced material came from peripheral blood. The TCR originated in a woman aged 45-59 years who had recovered from COVID-19. CDR3 DNA: TGTGCCAGCAGCAATCGGGACAGGGGGCAAGATACGCAGTATTTT. Protein: CASSNRDRGQDTQYF.